This entry concerns a single T cell receptor (beta chain). The data stem from a study of brain T cells in children with intractable seizures. Only cases whose brain tissue showed the highest T cell transcript signatures were sequenced. Germline trimming cut 4 bases from V and 4 bases from J; bases unmatched to any gene: 9. This CDR3 is 15 amino acids long. Looked up from germline, CDR1 is KGHSH and CDR2 is LQKENI. Using immunoSEQ multiplex PCR, the repertoire was profiled, and TCRdb retains in-frame clones only, with some absent. The table records 70,000 to 85,000 clones, around nine tenths of them present only once.

The rearrangement uses TRBV18 and TRBJ2-5; 7 bases agree with TRBD2. The sequencing here drew on peripheral blood, taken at surgery. The TCR sequence derives from a girl aged 2 to 10 with Rasmussen encephalitis and intractable seizures. The CDR3 DNA is TGTGCCAGCTCACAGCATAAAGGGGAGGGAGAGACCCAGTACTTC. The encoded protein is CASSQHKGEGETQYF.